The T cell receptor (beta chain) under discussion was sequenced for a study of persistence of HIV-infected CD4 T cells. The immunoSEQ assay was version 4, run in survey mode. Method: immunoSEQ multiplex PCR; TCRdb's copy keeps in-frame clones and lacks some. In the table there are 19,000 or so clones, 65% of which are singletons. Whole-study findings and limits: Antigen-responding cells were enriched for degenerate expanded CDR3beta sequences. TCR analyses could not target the rare provirus-carrying CMV-responding cells.

This CDR3 spans 15 amino acids. V lost 3 bases and J 5 bases, leaving 14 bases between the germline ends. Germline V gene lookup returns CDR1 LNHDA and CDR2 SQIVND (reference sequence). An overlapping HIV-1 Gag peptide pool stimulated these cells at 0.95 to 1 ug/peptide/mL. Responding CD4+ T cells were sorted by upregulation of both CD40 ligand and CD69. Donors had CD4+ T cell counts above 400 cells/uL and were CMV-seropositive. A roughly 17-hour stimulation of CD8-depleted PBMCs used anti-CD28/CD49d costimulation, CD40-blocking antibody and enfuvirtide. Comments on this clone: Its antigen is undetermined.

The chain employs TRBV19 and TRBJ1-5; the D gene is possibly TRBD1 (6 bases). The TCR originated in an adult woman with HIV who was CMV-seropositive. The specimen comprised CD4+ T cells sorted from PBMCs after roughly 20-hour stimulation, sampled from a patient who received antiretroviral therapy. In DNA, the CDR3 is TGTGCCAGTAGTATGTGGGGGGGCAAGGATCAGCCCCAGCATTTT. Amino acid sequence: CASSMWGGKDQPQHF.